Reported below is one T cell receptor beta chain. This sample stems from a study of technical replicates of blood from a handful of donors. The assay was immunoSEQ multiplex PCR, and TCRdb's table has in-frame clones only and misses some. The sample includes around 70,000 clones, 93% seen only once; the top ten take 0.2% to 0.3%. V gave up 6 bases and J gave up 4 bases, with 19 bases separating them. Germline V gene data show CDR1 as SNHLY and CDR2 as FYNNEI. CDR3 length: 15 residues. V usage is TRBV2 and J usage is TRBJ2-7; a possible D gene is TRBD1 (5 bases). Input material: T cells isolated from PBMCs. This sequence originates from a human donor in good health. Here the CDR3 DNA reads TGTGCCAGCAGCCTCAGACAGCCTGGGTTTTACGAGCAGTACTTC. It codes for CASSLRQPGFYEQYF.